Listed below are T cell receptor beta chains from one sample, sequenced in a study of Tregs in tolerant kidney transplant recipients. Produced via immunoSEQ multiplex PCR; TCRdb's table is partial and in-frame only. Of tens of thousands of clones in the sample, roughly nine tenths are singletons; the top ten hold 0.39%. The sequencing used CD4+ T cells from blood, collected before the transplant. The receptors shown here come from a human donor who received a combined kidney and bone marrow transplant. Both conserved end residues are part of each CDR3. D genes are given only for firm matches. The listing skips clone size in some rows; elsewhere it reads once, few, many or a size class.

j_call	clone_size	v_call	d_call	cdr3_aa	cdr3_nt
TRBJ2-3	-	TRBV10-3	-	CAISGGSVLTDTQYF	TGTGCCATCAGTGGCGGGTCCGTTCTCACAGATACGCAGTATTTT
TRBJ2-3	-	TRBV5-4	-	CASSLGLSLTDTQYF	TGTGCCAGCAGCTTGGGTCTTTCACTCACAGATACGCAGTATTTT
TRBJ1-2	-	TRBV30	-	CAWNEGLSGYTF	TGTGCCTGGAACGAGGGCCTATCTGGCTACACCTTC
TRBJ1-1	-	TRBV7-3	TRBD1	CASSPRGADTEAFF	TGTGCCAGCAGCCCCAGGGGGGCAGACACTGAAGCTTTCTTT
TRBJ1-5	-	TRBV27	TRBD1	CASSLSRTGGSNQPQHF	TGTGCCAGCAGTTTATCCCGGACAGGGGGTAGCAATCAGCCCCAGCATTTT
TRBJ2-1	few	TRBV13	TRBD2	CASSPTPLGTSYNEQFF	TGTGCCAGCAGCCCTACACCCCTCGGGACTAGCTACAATGAGCAGTTCTTC
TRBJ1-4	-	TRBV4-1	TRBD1	CASSQGDRVNEKLFF	TGCGCCAGCAGCCAAGGGGACAGGGTTAATGAAAAACTGTTTTTT
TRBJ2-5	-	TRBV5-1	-	CASSPDSVELGTQYF	TGCGCCAGCAGCCCTGACTCCGTCGAACTTGGGACCCAGTACTTC
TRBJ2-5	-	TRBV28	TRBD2	CASSSGTIREVAQYF	TGTGCCAGCAGCTCCGGGACTATAAGAGAGGTGGCCCAGTACTTC
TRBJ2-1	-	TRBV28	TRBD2	CASTLAGREYNEQFF	TGTGCCAGCACCCTAGCGGGGAGGGAGTACAATGAGCAGTTCTTC
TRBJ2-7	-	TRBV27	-	CASSSSGHSVEQYF	TGTGCCAGCAGTTCATCGGGACATAGCGTGGAGCAGTACTTC
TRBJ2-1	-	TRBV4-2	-	CASSQARAQGEQFF	TGTGCCAGCAGCCAAGCAAGAGCTCAGGGTGAGCAGTTCTTC
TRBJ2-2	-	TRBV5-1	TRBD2	CASSLGVAGVTGELFF	TGCGCCAGCAGCTTGGGGGTAGCGGGAGTGACCGGGGAGCTGTTTTTT
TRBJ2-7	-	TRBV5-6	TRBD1	CASSSNPGQGYEQYF	TGTGCCAGCAGCTCAAACCCGGGACAGGGTTACGAGCAGTACTTC
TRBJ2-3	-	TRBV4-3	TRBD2	CASSQDLPGGLAGRVTQYF	TGCGCCAGCAGCCAAGACCTCCCCGGCGGACTAGCGGGTCGGGTGACGCAGTATTTT
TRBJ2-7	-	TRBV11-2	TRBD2	CASRGTSGYYEQYF	TGTGCCAGCAGGGGGACTAGCGGTTACTACGAGCAGTACTTC
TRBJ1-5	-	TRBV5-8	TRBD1	CASSYRDRGWSQPQHF	TGTGCCAGCAGCTACAGGGACAGGGGGTGGTCTCAGCCCCAGCATTTT
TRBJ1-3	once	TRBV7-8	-	CASSLGRGGNTIYF	TGTGCCAGCAGCTTAGGGCGAGGCGGAAACACCATATATTTT
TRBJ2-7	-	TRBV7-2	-	CASSSSTVVGEQYF	TGTGCCAGCAGCTCTTCGACAGTTGTGGGGGAGCAGTACTTC
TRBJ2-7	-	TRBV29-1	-	CSVAILESEQYF	TGCAGCGTTGCCATTCTAGAATCCGAGCAGTACTTC
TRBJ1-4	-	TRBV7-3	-	CASSAGLHEKLFF	TGTGCCAGCTCGGCAGGGCTGCATGAAAAACTGTTTTTT
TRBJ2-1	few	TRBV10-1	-	CASSESQAEADEQFF	TGCGCCAGCAGTGAGTCCCAAGCGGAAGCGGATGAGCAGTTCTTC
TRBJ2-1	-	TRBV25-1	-	CASTRAGSYNEQFF	TGTGCCAGCACCAGGGCTGGGTCCTACAATGAGCAGTTCTTC
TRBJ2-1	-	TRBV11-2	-	CASSLFSSRNEQFF	TGTGCCAGCAGCCTATTTAGCTCTCGGAATGAGCAGTTCTTC
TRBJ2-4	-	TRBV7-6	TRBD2	CASSIGTSGVNIQYF	TGTGCCAGCAGCATCGGGACTAGCGGGGTGAACATTCAGTACTTC
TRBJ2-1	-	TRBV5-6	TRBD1	CASSLWGQGGGNEQFF	TGTGCCAGCAGCTTGTGGGGACAGGGGGGAGGGAATGAGCAGTTCTTC
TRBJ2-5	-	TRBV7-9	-	CASSATGGQRLQETQYF	TGTGCCAGCAGCGCGACCGGGGGACAGCGTCTCCAAGAGACCCAGTACTTC
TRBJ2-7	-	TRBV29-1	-	CSVVGQVYEQYF	TGCAGCGTTGTGGGACAAGTCTACGAGCAGTACTTC
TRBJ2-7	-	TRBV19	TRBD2	CASSPRTSGTNDEQYF	TGTGCCAGTAGTCCCCGGACTAGCGGGACGAATGACGAGCAGTACTTC
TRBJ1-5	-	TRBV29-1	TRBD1	CSAQDREQPQHF	TGCAGCGCCCAGGACAGGGAACAGCCCCAGCATTTT
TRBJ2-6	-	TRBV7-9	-	CASSWRLSSGANVLTF	TGTGCCAGCAGCTGGAGACTGAGCTCTGGGGCCAACGTCCTGACTTTC
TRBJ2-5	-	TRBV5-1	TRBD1	CASSFGQGPETQYF	TGCGCCAGCAGTTTTGGACAGGGTCCCGAGACCCAGTACTTC
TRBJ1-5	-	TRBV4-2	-	CASSQAATGNQPQHF	TGTGCCAGCAGCCAAGCTGCGACAGGCAATCAGCCCCAGCATTTT
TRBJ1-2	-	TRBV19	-	CASSARQNGYGYTF	TGTGCCAGTAGTGCCCGACAGAACGGCTATGGCTACACCTTC
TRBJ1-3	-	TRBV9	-	CASSVDGSSGNTIYF	TGTGCCAGCAGCGTCGATGGTAGTTCTGGAAACACCATATATTTT
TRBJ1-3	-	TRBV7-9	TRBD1	CASETGAGNTIYF	TGTGCCAGCGAGACAGGGGCTGGAAACACCATATATTTT
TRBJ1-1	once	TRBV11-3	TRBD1	CASSLGQGTEAFF	TGTGCCAGCAGCTTAGGACAGGGCACTGAAGCTTTCTTT
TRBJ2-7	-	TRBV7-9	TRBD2	CASRSSGTAYYEQYF	TGTGCCAGCAGATCTAGCGGGACGGCGTACTACGAGCAGTACTTC
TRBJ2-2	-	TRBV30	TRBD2	CASRGTSELTGELFF	TGTGCCTCAAGGGGGACTAGTGAGTTGACCGGGGAGCTGTTTTTT
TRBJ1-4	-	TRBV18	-	CASSPGAANEKLFF	TGTGCCAGCTCACCAGGGGCCGCTAATGAAAAACTGTTTTTT
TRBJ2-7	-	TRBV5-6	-	CASSLGTGLSYEQYF	TGTGCCAGCAGCTTGGGGACAGGACTATCCTACGAGCAGTACTTC
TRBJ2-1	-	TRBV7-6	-	CASSPTSSGQFF	TGTGCCAGCAGCCCTACCTCCTCCGGGCAGTTCTTC
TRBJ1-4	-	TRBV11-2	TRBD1	CASSTRQGIDEKLFF	TGTGCCAGCAGCACCCGACAGGGGATAGATGAAAAACTGTTTTTT
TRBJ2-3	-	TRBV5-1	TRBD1	CASSLGQGESTDTQYF	TGCGCCAGCAGCTTGGGACAGGGGGAGAGCACAGATACGCAGTATTTT
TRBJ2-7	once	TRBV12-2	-	CASRFVKGVYEQYF	TGTGCAAGTCGCTTCGTCAAGGGGGTCTACGAGCAGTACTTC
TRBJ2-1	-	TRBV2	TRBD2	CASRTGGSGLAGSYNEQFF	TGTGCCAGCAGGACAGGGGGCTCGGGACTAGCGGGTTCCTACAATGAGCAGTTCTTC
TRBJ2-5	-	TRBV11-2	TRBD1	CASSGSGQGRETQYF	TGTGCCAGCAGCGGCTCGGGACAGGGAAGAGAGACCCAGTACTTC
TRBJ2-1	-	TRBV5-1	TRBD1	CASSLRDRADEQFF	TGCGCCAGCAGCCTCAGGGACAGGGCTGATGAGCAGTTCTTC
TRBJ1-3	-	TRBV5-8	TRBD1	CASSYIRDSVGNTIYF	TGTGCCAGCAGCTATATCCGGGACAGCGTTGGAAACACCATATATTTT
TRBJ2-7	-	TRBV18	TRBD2	CASSHLAGSSYEQYF	TGTGCCAGCTCACACCTAGCGGGGAGCTCCTACGAGCAGTACTTC
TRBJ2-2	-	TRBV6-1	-	CASTSRQRITGELFF	TGTGCCAGCACCTCAAGACAGAGGATTACCGGGGAGCTGTTTTTT
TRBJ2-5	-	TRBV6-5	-	CASRPPGVETQYF	TGTGCCAGCAGACCACCCGGGGTAGAGACCCAGTACTTC
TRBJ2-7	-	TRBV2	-	CASSVEGGAGEQYF	TGTGCCAGCAGTGTGGAGGGAGGCGCTGGGGAGCAGTACTTC
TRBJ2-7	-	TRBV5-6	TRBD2	CASSLGAGEQYF	TGTGCCAGCAGCTTGGGAGCGGGGGAGCAGTACTTC
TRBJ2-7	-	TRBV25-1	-	CASSEFAVPYEQYF	TGTGCCAGCAGTGAATTTGCAGTCCCCTACGAGCAGTACTTC
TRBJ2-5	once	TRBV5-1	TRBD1	CASNQQGGAETQYF	TGCGCCAGCAACCAACAGGGGGGAGCAGAGACCCAGTACTTC